This T cell receptor beta chain derives from a study of T-cell memory formation after mild COVID-19. Deletions cut 0 bases from V and 4 bases from J, with 11 bases between. Germline CDR1 is LGHNA and CDR2 is YNFKEQ. The CDR3 loop spans 15 amino acids. TCRdb re-called the 5' RACE reads through MiXCR, storing one row per CDR3 protein. The data show just over 200,000 distinct CDR3 sequences, with approximately 10% seen just once and around 3.3% held by the top ten. In its sample, this clonotype was seen many times. Its antigen is as yet unknown. Study results and limitations: What remained unconfirmed was the SARS-CoV-2 specificity of second-wave clones peaking on day 37.

This receptor was identified in a man in his late teens or twenties who had mild COVID-19 (a few samples of this study predate the infection). Cell type and time point are not known. The rearrangement uses TRBV4-2 and TRBJ2-3, with D tentatively TRBD2 (6 bases). The sequenced sample consisted of PBMCs or a T cell subset sorted from them (not recorded which). For the CDR3, the DNA is TGTGCCAGCAGCCAAGATCAGGGAGGATCAGATACGCAGTATTTT. Encoded protein: CASSQDQGGSDTQYF.